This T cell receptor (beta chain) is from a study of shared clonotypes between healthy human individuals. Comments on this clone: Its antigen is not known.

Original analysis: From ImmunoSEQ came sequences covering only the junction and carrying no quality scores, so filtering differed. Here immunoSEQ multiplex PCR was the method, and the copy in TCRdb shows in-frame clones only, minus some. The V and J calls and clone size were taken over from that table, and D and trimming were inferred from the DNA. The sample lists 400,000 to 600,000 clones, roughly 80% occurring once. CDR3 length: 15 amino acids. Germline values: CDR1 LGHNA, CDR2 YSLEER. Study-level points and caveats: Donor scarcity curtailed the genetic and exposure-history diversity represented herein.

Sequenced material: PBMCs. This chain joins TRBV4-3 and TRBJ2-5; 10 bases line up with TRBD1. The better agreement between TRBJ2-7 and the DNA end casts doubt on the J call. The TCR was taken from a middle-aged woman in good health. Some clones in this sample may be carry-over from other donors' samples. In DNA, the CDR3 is TGCGCCAGCAGCCAAGCGGGGACAGGGGTAGGCGAGCAGTACTTC. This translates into CASSQAGTGVGEQYF.